Here is one T cell receptor (beta chain) with its context. This sample is drawn from a study of blood T cell repertoires in COVID-19. Overall study: From the United States, Italy and Spain came samples of acute and convalescent COVID-19. Nucleic acid was either cDNA or gDNA, and it came from T cells, B-cell-depleted T cells, or PBMCs.

As processed by the authors: Counts of nucleated cells, estimated from reference gene primer amplification, were obtained. Libraries were prepared by immunoSEQ multiplex PCR; TCRdb keeps only in-frame clonotypes and omits some of them. V and J calls and clone size are given by that table; D and trimming were obtained from the DNA. The sample includes approximately 120,000 clones, around 86% of them seen just once. With V trimmed by 5 bases and J by 8 bases, 10 bases remained unmatched. CDR1 and CDR2 (germline): SGHNT, YENEEA. The CDR3 sequence is 17 residues long. The sequenced sample consisted of peripheral blood. The clonotype originates from a human donor in a cohort sampled during active COVID-19. The chain is built from TRBV11-3 and TRBJ2-1; 15 bases are a match to TRBD2. The CDR3 sequence is CASSLRTSGRAADEQFF. CDR3 DNA: TGTGCCAGCAGCCTCAGGACTAGCGGGAGGGCCGCGGATGAGCAGTTCTTC.